These T cell receptor beta chains were read from a single sample in a study of response to subunit inactivated influenza vaccine. TCRdb reprocessed the RT-PCR reads via MiXCR and lists one record per CDR3 protein. The data hold about 310,000 distinct CDR3 sequences, with about a fifth observed a single time. Sequencing used PBMCs from blood, obtained approximately 22 months after vaccination. These receptor sequences come from a man between 50 and 75 years old who received an inactivated influenza vaccine. Both conserved end residues are part of each CDR3. A D gene is named only where the DNA matches it firmly. Clone size is shown for a subset of rows, as once, few, many or a class of expanded clone.

j_call: TRBJ1-3; clone_size: few; v_call: TRBV5-4; cdr3_length: 15; d_call: .; cdr3_aa: CASSSGRSSGNTIYF; cdr3_nt: TGTGCCAGCAGCTCAGGACGGTCCTCTGGAAACACCATATATTTT
j_call: TRBJ2-4; clone_size: few; v_call: TRBV5-1; cdr3_length: 13; d_call: .; cdr3_aa: CASSFRVRDIQYF; cdr3_nt: TGCGCCAGCAGCTTCAGGGTCAGGGACATTCAGTACTTC
j_call: TRBJ2-5; clone_size: few; v_call: TRBV29-1; cdr3_length: 15; d_call: .; cdr3_aa: CSVDPGTGFQETQYF; cdr3_nt: TGCAGCGTTGACCCAGGGACGGGGTTCCAAGAGACCCAGTACTTC
j_call: TRBJ1-1; clone_size: .; v_call: TRBV20-1; cdr3_length: 12; d_call: TRBD1; cdr3_aa: CSASRGLTEAFF; cdr3_nt: TGCAGTGCCAGCAGGGGGCTTACTGAAGCTTTCTTT
j_call: TRBJ1-1; clone_size: few; v_call: TRBV27; cdr3_length: 16; d_call: .; cdr3_aa: CASSFDYRDRNTEAFF; cdr3_nt: TGTGCCAGCAGTTTTGATTACAGGGACCGGAACACTGAAGCTTTCTTT
j_call: TRBJ1-4; clone_size: .; v_call: TRBV7-2; cdr3_length: 14; d_call: TRBD1; cdr3_aa: CASSPDRGDEKLFF; cdr3_nt: TGTGCCAGCAGCCCGGACAGGGGGGATGAAAAACTGTTTTTT
j_call: TRBJ1-1; clone_size: .; v_call: TRBV20-1; cdr3_length: 17; d_call: .; cdr3_aa: CSARDLLQARGGTEAFF; cdr3_nt: TGCAGTGCTAGAGATCTCTTACAGGCGCGCGGAGGAACTGAAGCTTTCTTT
j_call: TRBJ2-5; clone_size: few; v_call: TRBV20-1; cdr3_length: 15; d_call: TRBD2; cdr3_aa: CSARLAGGSSETQYF; cdr3_nt: TGCAGTGCGAGACTAGCGGGGGGCAGCAGTGAGACCCAGTACTTC
j_call: TRBJ2-1; clone_size: .; v_call: TRBV6-2/TRBV6-3; cdr3_length: 15; d_call: TRBD2; cdr3_aa: CASIRTSGSYNEQFF; cdr3_nt: TGTGCCAGCATAAGGACTAGCGGGAGCTACAATGAGCAGTTCTTC
j_call: TRBJ1-2; clone_size: few; v_call: TRBV7-2; cdr3_length: 15; d_call: .; cdr3_aa: CASSDRRAITNGYTF; cdr3_nt: TGTGCCAGCAGCGACAGGAGGGCCATCACAAATGGCTACACCTTC
j_call: TRBJ1-2; clone_size: .; v_call: TRBV21-1; cdr3_length: 14; d_call: .; cdr3_aa: CASRLGGLLSGYTF; cdr3_nt: TGTGCCAGTCGTCTCGGGGGCCTCCTGAGTGGCTACACCTTC
j_call: TRBJ2-3; clone_size: .; v_call: TRBV7-2; cdr3_length: 17; d_call: TRBD2; cdr3_aa: CASSSGLAGGNTDTQYF; cdr3_nt: TGTGCCAGCAGCTCAGGACTAGCGGGCGGAAACACAGATACGCAGTATTTT
j_call: TRBJ2-2; clone_size: .; v_call: TRBV10-3; cdr3_length: 15; d_call: TRBD1; cdr3_aa: CAISQTGGNTGELFF; cdr3_nt: TGTGCCATCAGTCAGACAGGGGGCAACACCGGGGAGCTGTTTTTT
j_call: TRBJ1-6; clone_size: .; v_call: TRBV9; cdr3_length: 14; d_call: .; cdr3_aa: CASSVAGSNSPLHF; cdr3_nt: TGTGCCAGCAGCGTAGCGGGGAGTAATTCACCCCTCCACTTT
j_call: TRBJ1-1; clone_size: many; v_call: TRBV5-1; cdr3_length: 13; d_call: .; cdr3_aa: CASSTGRNTEAFF; cdr3_nt: TGCGCCAGCTCGACCGGACGCAACACTGAAGCTTTCTTT
j_call: TRBJ1-2; clone_size: many; v_call: TRBV29-1; cdr3_length: 16; d_call: .; cdr3_aa: CSVVYLAVAHSYGYTF; cdr3_nt: TGCAGCGTTGTTTATTTGGCCGTGGCCCATAGCTATGGCTACACCTTC
j_call: TRBJ1-2; clone_size: .; v_call: TRBV2; cdr3_length: 18; d_call: .; cdr3_aa: CASSEATRADRRDYGYTF; cdr3_nt: TGTGCCAGCAGTGAAGCAACCCGGGCAGATCGTAGGGACTATGGCTACACCTTC
j_call: TRBJ1-4; clone_size: .; v_call: TRBV7-3; cdr3_length: 14; d_call: .; cdr3_aa: CASPPDQTNEKLFF; cdr3_nt: TGTGCCAGCCCCCCGGACCAAACTAATGAAAAACTGTTTTTT
j_call: TRBJ2-1; clone_size: few; v_call: TRBV29-1; cdr3_length: 12; d_call: .; cdr3_aa: CSVVFSYNEQFF; cdr3_nt: TGCAGCGTTGTGTTCTCCTACAATGAGCAGTTCTTC
j_call: TRBJ1-3; clone_size: .; v_call: TRBV28; cdr3_length: 15; d_call: TRBD1; cdr3_aa: CASSGTTGVGNTIYF; cdr3_nt: TGTGCCAGCAGTGGGACCACAGGGGTCGGAAACACCATATATTTT
j_call: TRBJ2-2; clone_size: few; v_call: TRBV7-9; cdr3_length: 14; d_call: .; cdr3_aa: CASSLVIGTGELFF; cdr3_nt: TGTGCCAGCAGCTTAGTTATTGGCACCGGGGAGCTGTTTTTT
j_call: TRBJ2-7; clone_size: many; v_call: TRBV11-3; cdr3_length: 16; d_call: .; cdr3_aa: CASSLVSNRVSYEQYF; cdr3_nt: TGTGCCAGCAGCTTAGTCTCGAACAGGGTCTCCTACGAGCAGTACTTC
j_call: TRBJ2-1; clone_size: once; v_call: TRBV29-1; cdr3_length: 13; d_call: TRBD2; cdr3_aa: CSCLREGPGEQFF; cdr3_nt: TGCAGCTGCCTGCGGGAGGGCCCCGGTGAGCAGTTCTTC
j_call: TRBJ2-2; clone_size: .; v_call: TRBV28; cdr3_length: 15; d_call: .; cdr3_aa: CASSLGGINTGELFF; cdr3_nt: TGTGCCAGCAGTTTAGGAGGCATAAACACCGGGGAGCTGTTTTTT
j_call: TRBJ1-5; clone_size: .; v_call: TRBV20-1; cdr3_length: 14; d_call: TRBD1; cdr3_aa: CSATGGYSNQPQQF; cdr3_nt: TGCAGTGCTACAGGGGGCTATAGCAATCAGCCCCAGCAATTT
j_call: TRBJ2-3; clone_size: many; v_call: TRBV29-1; cdr3_length: 14; d_call: TRBD1; cdr3_aa: CSVETGGATDTQYF; cdr3_nt: TGCAGCGTTGAAACAGGGGGCGCAACAGATACGCAGTATTTT
j_call: TRBJ1-1; clone_size: many; v_call: TRBV20-1; cdr3_length: 13; d_call: .; cdr3_aa: CSASPGGFTEAFF; cdr3_nt: TGCAGTGCTAGTCCCGGGGGTTTCACTGAAGCTTTCTTT
j_call: TRBJ1-5; clone_size: .; v_call: TRBV28; cdr3_length: 16; d_call: .; cdr3_aa: CASSLNGAGAGQPQHF; cdr3_nt: TGTGCCAGCAGTTTAAATGGGGCAGGGGCAGGACAGCCCCAGCATTTT
j_call: TRBJ2-5; clone_size: few; v_call: TRBV11-2; cdr3_length: 13; d_call: .; cdr3_aa: CASSLIPPETQYF; cdr3_nt: TGTGCCAGCAGCTTAATCCCCCCGGAGACCCAGTACTTC
j_call: TRBJ2-3; clone_size: .; v_call: TRBV19; cdr3_length: 15; d_call: .; cdr3_aa: CASSSRDWHTDTQYF; cdr3_nt: TGTGCCAGTAGTTCCCGGGACTGGCACACAGATACGCAGTATTTT
j_call: TRBJ2-7; clone_size: .; v_call: TRBV4-3; cdr3_length: 15; d_call: .; cdr3_aa: CASSQVIGTTYEQYF; cdr3_nt: TGCGCCAGCAGCCAAGTTATAGGGACAACCTACGAGCAGTACTTC
j_call: TRBJ2-2; clone_size: .; v_call: TRBV11-2; cdr3_length: 16; d_call: TRBD1; cdr3_aa: CASSTWTGTNTGELFF; cdr3_nt: TGTGCCAGCAGCACGTGGACAGGGACGAACACCGGGGAGCTGTTTTTT
j_call: TRBJ1-2; clone_size: .; v_call: TRBV7-2; cdr3_length: 16; d_call: .; cdr3_aa: CASSFRATGGNYGYTF; cdr3_nt: TGTGCCAGCAGCTTTAGGGCGACGGGGGGGAACTATGGCTACACCTTC
j_call: TRBJ1-2; clone_size: many; v_call: TRBV5-8; cdr3_length: 13; d_call: .; cdr3_aa: CASTTGTGYGYTF; cdr3_nt: TGTGCCAGCACGACGGGGACGGGCTATGGCTACACCTTC
j_call: TRBJ1-2; clone_size: few; v_call: TRBV9; cdr3_length: 14; d_call: .; cdr3_aa: CASSPSTADYGYTF; cdr3_nt: TGTGCCAGCAGCCCTTCGACAGCCGACTATGGCTACACCTTC
j_call: TRBJ2-3; clone_size: .; v_call: TRBV6-5; cdr3_length: 19; d_call: .; cdr3_aa: CASSYQNRVPLGITDTQYF; cdr3_nt: TGTGCCAGCAGTTACCAAAACAGGGTCCCCCTAGGGATCACAGATACGCAGTATTTT
j_call: TRBJ1-6; clone_size: .; v_call: TRBV25-1; cdr3_length: 15; d_call: TRBD1; cdr3_aa: CASSELTGGNSPLHF; cdr3_nt: TGTGCCAGCAGTGAGCTGACAGGGGGGAATTCACCCCTCCACTTT
j_call: TRBJ1-2; clone_size: .; v_call: TRBV20-1; cdr3_length: 16; d_call: .; cdr3_aa: CSARTPGTSISYGYTF; cdr3_nt: TGCAGTGCTAGAACCCCTGGGACGTCGATCTCCTATGGCTACACCTTC
j_call: TRBJ2-7; clone_size: few; v_call: TRBV5-1; cdr3_length: 13; d_call: .; cdr3_aa: CASSSVGGAEQYF; cdr3_nt: TGCGCCAGCAGCTCCGTAGGGGGAGCCGAGCAGTACTTC
j_call: TRBJ2-5; clone_size: .; v_call: TRBV3-1; cdr3_length: 15; d_call: TRBD1; cdr3_aa: CASSQEGQIRETQYF; cdr3_nt: TGTGCCAGCAGCCAAGAGGGACAGATACGGGAGACCCAGTACTTC
j_call: TRBJ1-1; clone_size: many; v_call: TRBV27; cdr3_length: 12; d_call: .; cdr3_aa: CASRLQGGRAFF; cdr3_nt: TGTGCCAGCAGACTACAGGGAGGTAGAGCTTTCTTT
j_call: TRBJ1-2; clone_size: few; v_call: TRBV5-1; cdr3_length: 17; d_call: .; cdr3_aa: CASSLGPGEAANYGYTF; cdr3_nt: TGCGCCAGCAGCTTGGGTCCAGGGGAGGCCGCCAACTATGGCTACACCTTC
j_call: TRBJ2-1; clone_size: .; v_call: TRBV11-3; cdr3_length: 13; d_call: .; cdr3_aa: CASSLDRFSRAFF; cdr3_nt: TGTGCCAGCAGCTTAGATCGTTTTAGTAGGGCGTTCTTC
j_call: TRBJ1-1; clone_size: .; v_call: TRBV20-1; cdr3_length: 11; d_call: .; cdr3_aa: CSAGQVTEAFF; cdr3_nt: TGCAGTGCGGGGCAGGTAACTGAAGCTTTCTTT
j_call: TRBJ1-1; clone_size: .; v_call: TRBV20-1; cdr3_length: 17; d_call: .; cdr3_aa: CSATKGNLLGANTEAFF; cdr3_nt: TGCAGTGCTACCAAGGGGAACCTCCTAGGGGCGAACACTGAAGCTTTCTTT
j_call: TRBJ1-1; clone_size: few; v_call: TRBV6-5; cdr3_length: 14; d_call: .; cdr3_aa: CASSYSTNYAEAFF; cdr3_nt: TGTGCCAGCAGTTACTCTACTAACTACGCTGAAGCTTTCTTT
j_call: TRBJ1-2; clone_size: few; v_call: TRBV5-1; cdr3_length: 15; d_call: .; cdr3_aa: CASSSSTGFGSGYTF; cdr3_nt: TGCGCCAGCAGCTCATCCACAGGGTTCGGAAGCGGCTACACCTTC
j_call: TRBJ1-1; clone_size: few; v_call: TRBV20-1; cdr3_length: 12; d_call: .; cdr3_aa: CSAKVIGTEAFF; cdr3_nt: TGCAGTGCTAAGGTAATTGGCACTGAAGCTTTCTTT
j_call: TRBJ1-6; clone_size: .; v_call: TRBV30; cdr3_length: 13; d_call: .; cdr3_aa: CAWSVGGVSPLHF; cdr3_nt: TGTGCCTGGAGTGTAGGGGGAGTTTCACCCCTCCACTTT
j_call: TRBJ2-1; clone_size: few; v_call: TRBV19; cdr3_length: 14; d_call: .; cdr3_aa: CASSGRDVSNEQFF; cdr3_nt: TGTGCCAGTAGTGGGCGGGACGTAAGCAATGAGCAGTTCTTC
j_call: TRBJ2-4; clone_size: .; v_call: TRBV19; cdr3_length: 14; d_call: TRBD1; cdr3_aa: CASSTGQVRNIQYF; cdr3_nt: TGTGCCAGTAGCACGGGACAGGTCCGAAACATTCAGTACTTC
j_call: TRBJ2-7; clone_size: once; v_call: TRBV6-1; cdr3_length: 14; d_call: TRBD1; cdr3_aa: CASSERDRGREQYF; cdr3_nt: TGTGCCAGCAGTGAAAGGGACAGGGGTCGAGAGCAGTACTTC
j_call: TRBJ2-3; clone_size: .; v_call: TRBV12-3/TRBV12-4; cdr3_length: 14; d_call: .; cdr3_aa: CASSSGLRTDTQYF; cdr3_nt: TGTGCCAGCAGTTCGGGACTCCGCACAGATACGCAGTATTTT
j_call: TRBJ1-1; clone_size: few; v_call: TRBV3-1; cdr3_length: 15; d_call: .; cdr3_aa: CASSQVRVIRTEAFF; cdr3_nt: TGTGCCAGCAGCCAAGTAAGGGTGATAAGGACTGAAGCTTTCTTT